This T cell receptor (beta chain) was obtained from a study of blood T cell repertoires in COVID-19. Study-level background: Some COVID-19 samples were acute and others convalescent; all came from the United States, Italy and Spain. PBMCs, B-cell-depleted T cells, or T cells were the source of the cDNA or gDNA that made up the material.

In germline, CDR1 is MNHNS, CDR2 SASEGT. The CDR3 has 14 amino acids. Between the trimmed V and J ends, which lost 3 bases and 6 bases, there was a span of 15 bases. As processed by the authors: Reference gene primer amplification gave estimated nucleated cell counts. Method: immunoSEQ multiplex PCR; TCRdb's copy keeps in-frame clones and lacks some. From that table come the V and J calls and clone size; the DNA was used to work out D and trimming. The sample shows 140,000 to 150,000 clones, approximately 87% of them seen only once. This clonotype originated in a woman in her forties or fifties with active or convalescent COVID-19. This chain links TRBV6-1 with TRBJ2-7; a possible D gene is TRBD2 (5 bases). Sequencing was carried out using peripheral blood. In DNA, the CDR3 is TGTGCCAGCAGTGAGAGCAGCAGCGGAACCGAGCAGTACTTC. It encodes CASSESSSGTEQYF.